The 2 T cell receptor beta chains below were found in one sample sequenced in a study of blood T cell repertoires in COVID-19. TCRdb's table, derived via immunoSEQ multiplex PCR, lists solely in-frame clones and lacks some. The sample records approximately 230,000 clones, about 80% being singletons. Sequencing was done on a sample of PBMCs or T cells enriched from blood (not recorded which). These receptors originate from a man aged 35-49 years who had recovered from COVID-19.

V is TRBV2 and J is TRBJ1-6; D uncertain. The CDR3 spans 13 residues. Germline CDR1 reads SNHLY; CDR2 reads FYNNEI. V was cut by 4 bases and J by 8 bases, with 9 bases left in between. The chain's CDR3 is CASSAERDSPLHF. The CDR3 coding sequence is TGTGCCAGCAGTGCCGAGCGGGATTCACCCCTCCACTTT.

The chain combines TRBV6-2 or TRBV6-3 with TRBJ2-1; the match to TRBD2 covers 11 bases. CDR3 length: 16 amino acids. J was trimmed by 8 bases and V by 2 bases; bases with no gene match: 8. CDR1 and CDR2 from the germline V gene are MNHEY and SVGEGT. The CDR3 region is CASSYPLAGGVDEQFF. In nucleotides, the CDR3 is TGTGCCAGCAGTTACCCGCTAGCGGGAGGAGTCGATGAGCAGTTCTTC.